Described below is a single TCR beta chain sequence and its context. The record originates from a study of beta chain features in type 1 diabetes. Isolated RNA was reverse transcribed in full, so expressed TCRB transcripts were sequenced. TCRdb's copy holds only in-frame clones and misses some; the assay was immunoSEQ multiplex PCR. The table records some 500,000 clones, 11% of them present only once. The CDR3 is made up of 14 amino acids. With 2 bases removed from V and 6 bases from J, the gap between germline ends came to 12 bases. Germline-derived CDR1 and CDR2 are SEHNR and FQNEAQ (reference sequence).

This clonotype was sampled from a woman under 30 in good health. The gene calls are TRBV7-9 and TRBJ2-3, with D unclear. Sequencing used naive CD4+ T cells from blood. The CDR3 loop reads CASSLRTGRDTQYF. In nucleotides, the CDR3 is TGTGCCAGCAGCTTAAGGACCGGTAGGGATACGCAGTATTTT.